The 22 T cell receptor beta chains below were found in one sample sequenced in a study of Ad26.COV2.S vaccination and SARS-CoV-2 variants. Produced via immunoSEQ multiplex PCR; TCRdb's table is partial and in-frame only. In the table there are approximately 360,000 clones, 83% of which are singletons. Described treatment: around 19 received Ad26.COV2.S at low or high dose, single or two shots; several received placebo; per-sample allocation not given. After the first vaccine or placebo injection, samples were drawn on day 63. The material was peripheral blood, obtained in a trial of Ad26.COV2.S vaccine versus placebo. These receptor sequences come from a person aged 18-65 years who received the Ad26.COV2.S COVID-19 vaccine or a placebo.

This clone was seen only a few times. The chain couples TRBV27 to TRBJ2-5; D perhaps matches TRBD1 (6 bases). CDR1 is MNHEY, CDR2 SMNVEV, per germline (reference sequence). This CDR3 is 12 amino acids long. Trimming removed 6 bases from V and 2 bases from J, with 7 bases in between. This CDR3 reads CASRGQQETQYF. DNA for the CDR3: TGTGCCAGCAGAGGACAGCAAGAGACCCAGTACTTC.

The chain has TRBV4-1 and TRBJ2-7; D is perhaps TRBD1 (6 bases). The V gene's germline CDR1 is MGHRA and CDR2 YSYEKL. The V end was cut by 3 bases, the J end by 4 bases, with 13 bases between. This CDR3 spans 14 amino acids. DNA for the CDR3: TGCGCCAGCAGCCACCCAGGGGTTTCGTACGAGCAGTACTTC. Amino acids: CASSHPGVSYEQYF.

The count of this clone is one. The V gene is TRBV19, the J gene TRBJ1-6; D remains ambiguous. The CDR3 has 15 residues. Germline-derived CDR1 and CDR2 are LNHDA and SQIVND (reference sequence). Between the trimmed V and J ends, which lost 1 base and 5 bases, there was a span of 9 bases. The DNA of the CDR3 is TGTGCCAGTAGTATAGGACAAAACAATAATTCACCCCTCCACTTT. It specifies CASSIGQNNNSPLHF.

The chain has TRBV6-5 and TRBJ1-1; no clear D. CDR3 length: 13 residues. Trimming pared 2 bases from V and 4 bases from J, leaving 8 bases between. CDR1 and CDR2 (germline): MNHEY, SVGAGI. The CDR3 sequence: CASSYRGSTEAFF. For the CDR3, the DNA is TGTGCCAGCAGTTACCGTGGAAGCACTGAAGCTTTCTTT.

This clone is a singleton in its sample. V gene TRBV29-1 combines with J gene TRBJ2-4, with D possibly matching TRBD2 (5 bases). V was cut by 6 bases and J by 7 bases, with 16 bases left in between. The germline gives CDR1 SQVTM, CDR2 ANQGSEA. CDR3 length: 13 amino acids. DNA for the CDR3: TGCAGCGTCGTGGACCTACTAGGGAACATTCAGTACTTC. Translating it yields CSVVDLLGNIQYF.

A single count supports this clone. This CDR3 is CASSQFDRAKTFF. CDR3 DNA: TGCGCCAGCAGCCAATTTGACAGGGCCAAAACTTTCTTT. This chain uses TRBV4-1 with TRBJ1-1, with 7 bases that match TRBD1. Germline values: CDR1 MGHRA, CDR2 YSYEKL. This CDR3 is 13 amino acids long. Unmatched junction bases numbered 9, after V lost 2 bases and J lost 12 bases.

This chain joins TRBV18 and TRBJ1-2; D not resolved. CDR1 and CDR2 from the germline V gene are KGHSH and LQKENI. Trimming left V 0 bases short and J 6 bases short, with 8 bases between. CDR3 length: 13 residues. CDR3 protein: CASSPPIRDGYTF. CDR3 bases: TGTGCCAGCTCACCACCCATAAGGGATGGCTACACCTTC.

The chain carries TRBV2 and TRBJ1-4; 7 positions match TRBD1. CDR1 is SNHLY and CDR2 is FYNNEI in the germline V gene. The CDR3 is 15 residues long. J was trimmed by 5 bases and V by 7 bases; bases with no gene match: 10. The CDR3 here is CASNQGGLPNEKLFF. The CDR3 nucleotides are TGTGCCAGCAATCAGGGGGGTTTGCCGAATGAAAAACTGTTTTTT.

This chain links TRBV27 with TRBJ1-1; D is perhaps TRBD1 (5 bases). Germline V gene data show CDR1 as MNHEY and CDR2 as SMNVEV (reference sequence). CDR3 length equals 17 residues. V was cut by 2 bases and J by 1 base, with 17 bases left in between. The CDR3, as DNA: TGTGCCAGCAGTTTAGATCCAGGGAGATTGAGGAACACTGAAGCTTTCTTT. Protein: CASSLDPGRLRNTEAFF.

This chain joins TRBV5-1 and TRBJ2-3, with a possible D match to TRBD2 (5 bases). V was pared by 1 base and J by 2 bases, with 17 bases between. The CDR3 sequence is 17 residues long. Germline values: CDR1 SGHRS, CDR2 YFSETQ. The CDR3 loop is CASSLLTTTLLTDTQYF. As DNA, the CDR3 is TGCGCCAGCAGCTTGTTGACGACTACCCTACTCACAGATACGCAGTATTTT.

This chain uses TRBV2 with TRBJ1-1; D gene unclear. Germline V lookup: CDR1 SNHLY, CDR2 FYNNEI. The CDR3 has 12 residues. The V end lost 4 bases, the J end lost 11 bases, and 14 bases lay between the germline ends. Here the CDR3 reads CASSGGYGGAFF. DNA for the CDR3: TGTGCCAGCAGTGGCGGTTATGGAGGGGCTTTCTTT.

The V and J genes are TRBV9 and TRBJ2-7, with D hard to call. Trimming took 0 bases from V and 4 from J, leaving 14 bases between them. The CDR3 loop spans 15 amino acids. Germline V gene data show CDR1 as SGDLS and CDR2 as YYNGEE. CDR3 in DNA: TGTGCCAGCAGCGTAGAGTCGACTCCCCTATACGAGCAGTACTTC. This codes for CASSVESTPLYEQYF.

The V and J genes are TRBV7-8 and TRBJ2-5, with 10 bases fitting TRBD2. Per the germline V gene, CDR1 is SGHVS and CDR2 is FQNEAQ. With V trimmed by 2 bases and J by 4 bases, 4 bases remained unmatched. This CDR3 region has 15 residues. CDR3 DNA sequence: TGTGCCAGCAGCTTAAGCGGGGGGGCCAGAGAGACCCAGTACTTC. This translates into CASSLSGGARETQYF.

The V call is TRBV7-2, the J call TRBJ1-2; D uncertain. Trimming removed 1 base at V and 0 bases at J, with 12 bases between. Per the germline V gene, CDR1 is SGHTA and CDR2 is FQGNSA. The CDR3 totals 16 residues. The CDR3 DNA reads TGTGCCAGCAGCTTAGATCCTCGGACCTCTAACTATGGCTACACCTTC. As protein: CASSLDPRTSNYGYTF.

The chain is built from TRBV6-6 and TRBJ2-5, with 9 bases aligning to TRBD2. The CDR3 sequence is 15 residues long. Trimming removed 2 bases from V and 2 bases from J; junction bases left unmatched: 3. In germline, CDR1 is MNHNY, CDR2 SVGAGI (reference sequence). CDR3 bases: TGTGCCAGCAGTTACACACTAGCGGGTCAAGAGACCCAGTACTTC. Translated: CASSYTLAGQETQYF.

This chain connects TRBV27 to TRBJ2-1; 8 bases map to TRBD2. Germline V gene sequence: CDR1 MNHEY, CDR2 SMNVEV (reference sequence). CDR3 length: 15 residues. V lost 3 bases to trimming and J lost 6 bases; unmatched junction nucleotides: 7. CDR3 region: CASSLHRGGRNEQFF. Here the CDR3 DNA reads TGTGCCAGCAGTTTGCACCGGGGGGGGCGCAATGAGCAGTTCTTC.

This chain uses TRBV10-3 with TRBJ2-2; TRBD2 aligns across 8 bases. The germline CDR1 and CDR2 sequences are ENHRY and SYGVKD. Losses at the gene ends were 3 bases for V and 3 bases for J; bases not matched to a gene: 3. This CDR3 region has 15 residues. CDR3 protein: CAISEVGGDTGELFF. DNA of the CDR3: TGTGCCATCAGTGAAGTCGGGGGGGACACCGGGGAGCTGTTTTTT.

The CDR3 region has the DNA TGTGCCAGCAGTTACGGGCGTGGAGGCTATGGCTACACCTTC. It encodes CASSYGRGGYGYTF. The chain has TRBV6-2 or TRBV6-3 and TRBJ1-2, with D unresolved. CDR3 length equals 14 residues. Trimming shortened V by 2 bases and J by 4 bases, and 11 bases separated the two germline ends. CDR1 is MNHEY and CDR2 is SVGEGT in the germline V gene.

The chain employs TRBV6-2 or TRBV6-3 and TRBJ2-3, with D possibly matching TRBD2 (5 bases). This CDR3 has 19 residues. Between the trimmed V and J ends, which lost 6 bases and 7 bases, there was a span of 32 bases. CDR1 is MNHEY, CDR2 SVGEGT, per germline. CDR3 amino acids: CASSTLTQLGTGRINTQYF. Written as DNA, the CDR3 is TGTGCCAGCAGCACATTAACCCAACTAGGAACGGGAAGAATAAATACGCAGTATTTT.

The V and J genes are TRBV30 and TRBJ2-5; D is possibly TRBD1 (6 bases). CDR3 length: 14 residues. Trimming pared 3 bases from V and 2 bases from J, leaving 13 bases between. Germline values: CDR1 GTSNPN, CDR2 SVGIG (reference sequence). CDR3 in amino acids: CAWRRGIVQETQYF. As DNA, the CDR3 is TGTGCCTGGAGAAGGGGGATTGTACAAGAGACCCAGTACTTC.

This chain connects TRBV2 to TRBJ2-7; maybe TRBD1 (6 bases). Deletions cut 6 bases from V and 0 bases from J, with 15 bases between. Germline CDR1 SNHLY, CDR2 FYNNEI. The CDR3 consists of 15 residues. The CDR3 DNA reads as TGTGCCAGCAGAACAATGGGGGCGAGCTCCTACGAGCAGTACTTC. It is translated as CASRTMGASSYEQYF.

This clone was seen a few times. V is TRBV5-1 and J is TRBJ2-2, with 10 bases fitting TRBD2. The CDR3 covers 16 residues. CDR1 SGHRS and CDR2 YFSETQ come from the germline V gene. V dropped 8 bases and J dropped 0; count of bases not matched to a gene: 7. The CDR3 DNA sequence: TGCGCCAGTAAGATAACTAGCGGGACGAACACCGGGGAGCTGTTTTTT. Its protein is CASKITSGTNTGELFF. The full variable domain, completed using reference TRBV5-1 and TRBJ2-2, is KAGVTQTPRYLIKTRGQQVTLSCSPISGHRSVSWYQQTPGQGLQFLFEYFSETQRNKGNFPGRFSGRQFSNSRSEMNVSTLELGDSALYLCASKITSGTNTGELFFGEGSRLTVL.